Listed here are 27 T cell receptor beta chains from one sample, sequenced in a study of beta chain features in type 1 diabetes. Expressed TCRB transcripts were sequenced after all isolated RNA was converted to cDNA. Generated by immunoSEQ multiplex PCR, the TCRdb table keeps only in-frame clones and is missing some. The sample records just over 600,000 clones, 15% to 19% being singletons. Source material: naive CD4+ T cells from blood. The receptor set was obtained from a young man in good health.

The J gene is TRBJ1-2, the V gene TRBV7-9, with D unresolved. V dropped 5 bases and J dropped 4 bases, with 11 bases sitting between them. The CDR3 is 13 amino acids. Germline V lookup: CDR1 SEHNR, CDR2 FQNEAQ (reference sequence). The CDR3 sequence: CASSETPGYGYTF. CDR3 DNA: TGTGCCAGCAGCGAAACACCGGGCTATGGCTACACCTTC.

This clone was seen only a few times. The chain couples TRBV27 to TRBJ2-7; D is uncertain. The germline V and J ends were trimmed by 2 bases and 5 bases, with 1 base remaining between them. The CDR3 has 10 residues. Looked up from germline, CDR1 is MNHEY and CDR2 is SMNVEV (reference sequence). The CDR3 nucleotides read TGTGCCAGCAGTTTAGACGAGCAGTACTTC. Protein product: CASSLDEQYF.

The chain combines TRBV7-3 with TRBJ2-7, with D hard to call. CDR1 is SGHTA, CDR2 FQGTGA, per germline. CDR3 length: 13 amino acids. Deletions cut 3 bases from V and 2 bases from J, with 8 bases between. CDR3 in amino acids: CASSLDGPYEQYF. The CDR3 nucleotides are TGTGCCAGCAGCTTGGACGGCCCCTACGAGCAGTACTTC.

The chain joins TRBV7-8 to TRBJ1-2; possible D gene TRBD1, 6 bases. Germline V gene lookup returns CDR1 SGHVS and CDR2 FQNEAQ. The CDR3 spans 15 residues. Trimming shortened V by 1 base and J by 4 bases, and 13 bases separated the two germline ends. DNA of the CDR3: TGTGCCAGCAGCTTAGTAGGGGGTGCCCCCTATGGCTACACCTTC. Translating it yields CASSLVGGAPYGYTF.

The rearrangement joins TRBV6-6 to TRBJ1-3; 8 nucleotides agree with TRBD1. The CDR3 extends over 16 amino acids. V lost 2 bases, J lost 3 bases, and 6 bases stayed unmatched. Per the germline V gene, CDR1 is MNHNY and CDR2 is SVGAGI (reference sequence). The CDR3 sequence: CASSYATQGGGNTIYF. DNA of the CDR3: TGTGCCAGCAGTTACGCCACACAGGGGGGTGGAAACACCATATATTTT.

The chain is built from TRBV9 and TRBJ1-2; tentatively, D is TRBD1 (6 bases). CDR1 and CDR2 (germline): SGDLS, YYNGEE. CDR3 length: 15 amino acids. Trimming took 0 bases from V and 2 from J, leaving 11 bases between them. The DNA of the CDR3 is TGTGCCAGCAGCGTAGGACAGGACAGAAACTATGGCTACACCTTC. As protein: CASSVGQDRNYGYTF.

The chain combines TRBV11-2 with TRBJ2-7; 7 nucleotides line up with TRBD1. Germline lookup yields CDR1 SGHAT and CDR2 FQNNGV. V was clipped by 3 bases and J by 3 bases; unmatched bases: 5. CDR3 size: 14 residues. The CDR3 region is CASSFTGTDYEQYF. CDR3 nucleotides: TGTGCCAGCAGCTTTACCGGGACAGACTACGAGCAGTACTTC. Drawing the rest from reference TRBV11-2 and TRBJ2-7, the complete variable domain is EAGVAQSPRYKIIEKRQSVAFWCNPISGHATLYWYQQILGQGPKLLIQFQNNGVVDDSQLPKDRFSAERLKGVDSTLKIQPAKLEDSAVYLCASSFTGTDYEQYFGPGTRLTVT.

This clone was counted only a few times. Other DNA sequences in this sample translate to the same CDR3. The chain joins TRBV29-1 to TRBJ2-3; 10 nucleotides align to TRBD1. With V trimmed by 4 bases and J by 0 bases, 1 base remained unmatched. The CDR3 covers 14 residues. The germline CDR1 and CDR2 sequences are SQVTM and ANQGSEA. The CDR3 DNA reads TGCAGCGTTGGGGGACAGGGGAGCACAGATACGCAGTATTTT. As protein: CSVGGQGSTDTQYF.

This clone came up a few times. The chain recombines TRBV7-2 with TRBJ1-5, with D unresolved. The CDR3 consists of 15 residues. The ends were cut back, 3 bases at V and 4 bases at J, with 13 bases in the middle. The germline V gene has CDR1 SGHTA and CDR2 FQGNSA. The CDR3 DNA reads TGTGCCAGCAGCTTGAGTTGGGCAGCAAATCAGCCCCAGCATTTT. As protein: CASSLSWAANQPQHF.

There are a few counts of this clone. The genes are TRBV9 and TRBJ1-1; D is uncertain. The CDR3 extends over 16 amino acids. Trimming left V 0 bases short and J 1 base short, with 13 bases between. Germline V gives CDR1 SGDLS, CDR2 YYNGEE. In nucleotides, the CDR3 is TGTGCCAGCAGCGTAGATTCTTGGCTGGGGAACACTGAAGCTTTCTTT. It translates to CASSVDSWLGNTEAFF.

This clone has a handful of counts. The chain carries TRBV7-7 and TRBJ2-7; D is unclear. V dropped 3 bases and J dropped 3 bases, with 9 bases sitting between them. The length of the CDR3 is 13 residues. Germline V lookup: CDR1 SSHAT, CDR2 FNYEAQ (reference sequence). CDR3 nucleotides: TGTGCCAGCAGCTTCATCGGAAGCTACGAGCAGTACTTC. Its protein product is CASSFIGSYEQYF.

As for this clone: The identical CDR3 is also encoded by other nucleotide sequences in the sample. This chain uses TRBV28 with TRBJ1-2; weak D call: TRBD1 (5 bases). The CDR3 consists of 13 residues. In germline, CDR1 is MDHEN, CDR2 SYDVKM. Trimming stripped 5 bases from V and 0 bases from J, with 7 bases between. CDR3 sequence reads: CASSLQANYGYTF. The CDR3 coding sequence is TGTGCCAGCAGTCTACAGGCTAACTATGGCTACACCTTC.

This clone has just a few counts. The V gene is TRBV28, the J gene TRBJ1-5, with D possibly TRBD1 on 6 matching bases. There are 15 residues in the CDR3. Trimming cost V 6 bases and J 9 bases, with 21 bases left between them. Germline values: CDR1 MDHEN, CDR2 SYDVKM. The CDR3 nucleotides read TGTGCCAGCAGACCGCCGGGGGCCAGAGGATGGCCCCAGCATTTT. Translation gives CASRPPGARGWPQHF.

The table lists this clone with a few counts. V and J are TRBV5-1 and TRBJ2-3; 7 bases fit TRBD2. This CDR3 region has 14 residues. After removal of 2 bases from V and 2 bases from J, the junction contained 2 bases not matched to a gene. Germline V gives CDR1 SGHRS, CDR2 YFSETQ. In DNA form, the CDR3 reads TGCGCCAGCAGCTTCGGGGGGTACACAGATACGCAGTATTTT. It translates to CASSFGGYTDTQYF.

The gene calls are TRBV19 and TRBJ1-1, with 8 positions matching TRBD1. The trim removed 7 bases at V and 4 bases at J, leaving 14 bases unmatched. Germline values: CDR1 LNHDA, CDR2 SQIVND (reference sequence). CDR3 length: 16 amino acids. The CDR3 reads CASTTGPGGAATEAFF. The CDR3 nucleotides read TGTGCCAGTACAACGGGCCCAGGGGGCGCGGCCACTGAAGCTTTCTTT.

The gene calls are TRBV7-3 and TRBJ2-5; D not certain. Germline assignment: CDR1 SGHTA and CDR2 FQGTGA. V was shortened by 2 bases and J by 5 bases, with 9 bases between the two germline ends. This CDR3 comprises 13 residues. The CDR3 DNA is TGTGCCAGCAGCTTAGGGATGAGGGAGACCCAGTACTTC. Its protein product is CASSLGMRETQYF.

In this sample, this clone turned up a few times. J is TRBJ2-1 and V is TRBV2; TRBD1 matches 8 bases. Germline loops: CDR1 SNHLY, CDR2 FYNNEI. This CDR3 has 15 amino acids. Unmatched junction bases numbered 3, after V lost 5 bases and J lost 0 bases. CDR3 DNA sequence: TGTGCCAGCAGTCGGGACAGGAACTCCTACAATGAGCAGTTCTTC. Its translation: CASSRDRNSYNEQFF.

The V call is TRBV30, the J call TRBJ1-2; D is ambiguous. There are 13 residues in the CDR3. Deletions cut 4 bases from V and 7 bases from J, with 16 bases between. Germline V gene sequence: CDR1 GTSNPN, CDR2 SVGIG (reference sequence). The CDR3 bases are TGTGCCTGGACGCAACATACTAGTGGTGGCTACACCTTC. It specifies CAWTQHTSGGYTF. Drawing the rest from reference TRBV30 and TRBJ1-2, the complete variable domain is SQTIHQWPATLVQPVGSPLSLECTVEGTSNPNLYWYRQAAGRGLQLLFYSVGIGQISSEVPQNLSASRPQDRQFILSSKKLLLSDSGFYLCAWTQHTSGGYTFGSGTRLTVV.

This clone was seen a few times. Germline is not matched at one junction end, which may reflect a read error. The V call is TRBV2, the J call TRBJ2-4; D may correspond to TRBD1 or TRBD2 (6 bases each). The CDR3 loop spans 12 amino acids. Germline V lookup: CDR1 SNHLY, CDR2 FYNNEI. CDR3 loop: CASSQYPGATNF. CDR3 nucleotide sequence: TGTGCCAGCAGTCAATACCCGGGGGCCACTAACTTC.

Ten or more counts support this clone. The chain carries TRBV15 and TRBJ2-4, with D possibly TRBD1 on 5 matching bases. The CDR3 extends over 14 amino acids. CDR1 and CDR2 from the germline V gene are LNHNV and YYDKDF (reference sequence). Trimming took 5 bases from V and 9 from J, leaving 17 bases between them. The CDR3 reads CATSPRQRGSIQYF. In nucleotides, the CDR3 is TGTGCCACCAGCCCACGACAAAGGGGAAGCATTCAGTACTTC.

This clone was counted a few times. The chain uses TRBV2 and TRBJ2-1; 9 nucleotides align to TRBD2. Germline assignment: CDR1 SNHLY and CDR2 FYNNEI. With 6 bases clipped from V and 3 bases from J, the junction kept 3 bases outside the gene matches. The CDR3 has 14 residues. This CDR3 reads CASRLAGIYNEQFF. The CDR3 DNA reads as TGTGCCAGCAGACTAGCGGGTATCTACAATGAGCAGTTCTTC.

The chain has TRBV5-1 and TRBJ2-3; possible D gene TRBD2, 5 bases. With 4 bases removed from V and 6 bases from J, the gap between germline ends came to 15 bases. This CDR3 comprises 14 residues. Germline CDR1 reads SGHRS; CDR2 reads YFSETQ. CDR3 in DNA: TGCGCCAGCAGCGGACTGAGGAGTTCGGATACGCAGTATTTT. It translates to CASSGLRSSDTQYF.

This clone was seen only a few times. The genes are TRBV4-1 and TRBJ2-1; TRBD1 aligns across 7 bases. Germline CDR1 and CDR2: MGHRA and YSYEKL. Losses at the gene ends were 4 bases for V and 6 bases for J; bases not matched to a gene: 9. This CDR3 contains 15 residues. CDR3 nucleotides: TGCGCCAGCAGCCGACCCGACAGGGACGTCAATGAGCAGTTCTTC. Protein: CASSRPDRDVNEQFF.

This clone was counted only a few times. This rearrangement joins TRBV5-4 to TRBJ1-5, with no clear D. Germline loops: CDR1 SGHNT, CDR2 YYREEE (reference sequence). V dropped 5 bases and J dropped 6 bases, with 15 bases sitting between them. This CDR3 spans 14 amino acids. The CDR3 here is CASSLGPRVQPQHF. CDR3 bases: TGTGCCAGCAGTCTCGGGCCTCGGGTTCAGCCCCAGCATTTT.

This chain connects TRBV7-9 to TRBJ2-3; 8 bases are shared with TRBD1. Germline values: CDR1 SEHNR, CDR2 FQNEAQ (reference sequence). The ends lost 3 bases at V and 2 bases at J; junction bases unmatched: 7. CDR3 size: 16 residues. The DNA of the CDR3 is TGTGCCAGCAGCTTCCTCAGGGGGCTGTCCACAGATACGCAGTATTTT. It translates to CASSFLRGLSTDTQYF.

The V and J genes are TRBV7-3 and TRBJ1-1, with 8 nucleotides matching TRBD1. The germline V gene encodes CDR1 SGHTA and CDR2 FQGTGA. This CDR3 spans 15 amino acids. V was clipped by 3 bases and J by 4 bases; unmatched bases: 7. This chain's CDR3 is CASSFQIQGGTEAFF. The CDR3 DNA sequence: TGTGCCAGCAGCTTTCAGATACAGGGGGGCACTGAAGCTTTCTTT.

This clone was seen more than once but under ten times. The rearrangement uses TRBV6-5 and TRBJ2-5; TRBD1 agrees at 8 bases. With V trimmed by 4 bases and J by 8 bases, 3 bases remained unmatched. CDR1 and CDR2 from the germline V gene are MNHEY and SVGAGI. This CDR3 has 12 amino acids. DNA of the CDR3: TGTGCCAGCAGTTTACAGGGGGATACCCAGTACTTC. It translates to CASSLQGDTQYF.